The present T cell receptor (beta chain) was sequenced within a study of regulatory T cells in long-lasting Graves disease. Described time point: newly diagnosed GD, antithyroid drugs for less than 3 months. Extracted RNA from PBMCs served as the source of the TCR library. This clonotype appeared many times. Trimming cost V 2 bases and J 3 bases; bases outside gene matches: 8. The CDR3 loop spans 17 amino acids. CDR1 SGDLS and CDR2 YYNGEE come from the germline V gene. For TCR beta, libraries came from iRepertoire HTBI primers and Arm-PCR of CDR3 regions. MiXCR, applied by TCRdb to the multiplex PCR reads, yields one record per CDR3 protein. The top ten hold 8.9% of the sample, which has roughly 500,000 distinct CDR3 sequences, around 12% seen once. This sample was shared with a second study, whose subject was T cells in Graves' hyperthyroidism and ophthalmopathy. That source reports: Blood also carried most thyroid clonotypes expanded above 0.001.

The V and J genes are TRBV9 and TRBJ2-1; 10 bases align to TRBD2. The sequence was obtained from a woman in her twenties or thirties with Graves disease. This sample comprised peripheral blood mononuclear cells (PBMCs), obtained at new diagnosis, from a patient treated with antithyroid drugs. The CDR3 reads CASSVDPSGRFYNEQFF. CDR3 sequence (DNA): TGTGCCAGCAGCGTGGATCCTAGCGGGAGATTCTACAATGAGCAGTTCTTC. Based on the CDR3 plus reference TRBV9 and TRBJ2-1, the full variable domain is DSGVTQTPKHLITATGQRVTLRCSPRSGDLSVYWYQQSLDQGLQFLIQYYNGEERAKGNILERFSAQQFPDLHSELNLSSLELGDSALYFCASSVDPSGRFYNEQFFGPGTRLTVL.